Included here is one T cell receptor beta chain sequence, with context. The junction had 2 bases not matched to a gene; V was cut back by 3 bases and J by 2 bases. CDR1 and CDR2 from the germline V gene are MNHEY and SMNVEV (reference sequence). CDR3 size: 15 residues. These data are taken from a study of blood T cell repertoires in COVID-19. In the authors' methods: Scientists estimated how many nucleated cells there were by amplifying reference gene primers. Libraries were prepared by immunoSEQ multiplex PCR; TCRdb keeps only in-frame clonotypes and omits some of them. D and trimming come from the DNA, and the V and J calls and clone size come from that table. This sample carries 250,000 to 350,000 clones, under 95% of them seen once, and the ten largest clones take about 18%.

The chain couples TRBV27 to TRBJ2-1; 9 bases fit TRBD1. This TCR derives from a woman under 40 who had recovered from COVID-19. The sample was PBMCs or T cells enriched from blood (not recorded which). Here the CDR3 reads CASSFGTGPYNEQFF. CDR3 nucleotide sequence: TGTGCCAGCAGTTTCGGGACAGGGCCCTACAATGAGCAGTTCTTC.